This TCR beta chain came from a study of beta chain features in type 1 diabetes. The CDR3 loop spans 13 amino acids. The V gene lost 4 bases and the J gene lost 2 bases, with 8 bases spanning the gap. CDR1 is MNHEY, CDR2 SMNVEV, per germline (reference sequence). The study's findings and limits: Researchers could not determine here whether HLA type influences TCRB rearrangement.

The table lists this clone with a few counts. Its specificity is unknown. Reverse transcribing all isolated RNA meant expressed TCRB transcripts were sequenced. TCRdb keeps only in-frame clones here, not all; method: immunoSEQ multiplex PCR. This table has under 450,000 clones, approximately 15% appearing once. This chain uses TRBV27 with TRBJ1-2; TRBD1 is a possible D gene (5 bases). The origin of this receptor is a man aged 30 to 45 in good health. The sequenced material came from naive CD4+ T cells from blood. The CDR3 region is CASSWDGNYGYTF. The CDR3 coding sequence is TGTGCCAGCAGTTGGGACGGAAACTATGGCTACACCTTC.